A selection of T cell receptor beta chains follows, all from one sample in a study of control samples from healthy donors and cancer patients. Data came from immunoSEQ multiplex PCR; TCRdb stores just in-frame clones and leaves some out. The sample shows 390,000 or so clones, approximately 92% of them seen only once. The sample consisted of PBMCs. These receptors all stem from a man aged 35 to 55 with head and neck cancer. CDR3s include the opening cysteine and the closing phenylalanine or tryptophan. The D gene is left open where the match is weak. Rows give clone size only sometimes, using once, few, many, or a class for an expanded clone.

TGTGCCAGTAGCCGGGGGAGAGATAACACTGAAGCTTTCTTT	CASSRGRDNTEAFF	.	.	TRBV19	TRBJ1-1
TGTGCCAGCAGTTTATTCACAGGGAACTATGGCTACACCTTC	CASSLFTGNYGYTF	.	.	TRBV28	TRBJ1-2
TGTGCCGGCTCTTTGACTAGGGAGCAGTTCTTC	CAGSLTREQFF	.	.	TRBV2	TRBJ2-1
TGTGCCAGCAGCGCCTTAGCGGGGAGCTCCTACAATGAGCAGTTCTTC	CASSALAGSSYNEQFF	.	TRBD2	TRBV9	TRBJ2-1
TGTGCCAGCAGGGGACTCCCGGGACAGGGTGAAGCTTTCTTT	CASRGLPGQGEAFF	.	TRBD1	TRBV6-4	TRBJ1-1
TGTGCCAGCGCCCGGGGCTATGGCTACACCTTC	CASARGYGYTF	.	.	TRBV9	TRBJ1-2
TGTGCCAGCATTCCCGGACTAGCGGGGGGTTATGAGCAGTTCTTC	CASIPGLAGGYEQFF	.	TRBD2	TRBV7-2	TRBJ2-1
TGTGCCAGCGGGGGCGTAGGTAAAGGTTCACCCCTCCACTTT	CASGGVGKGSPLHF	.	.	TRBV28	TRBJ1-6
TGTGCCAGCAGCTTCAATTTAGGACAGACCACCGGGGAGCTGTTTTTT	CASSFNLGQTTGELFF	.	.	TRBV7-3	TRBJ2-2
TGTGCCAGCAGCGTAGCGGGCAGCAATCAGCCCCAGCATTTT	CASSVAGSNQPQHF	.	.	TRBV9	TRBJ1-5
TGTGCCAGTAGGCGTAGCGGGTCTCTCAATGAGCAGTTCTTC	CASRRSGSLNEQFF	.	TRBD2	TRBV19	TRBJ2-1
TGTGCCAGCAGCTTGGTCCCAGGGAGGGATACTGAAGCTTTCTTT	CASSLVPGRDTEAFF	.	.	TRBV5-6	TRBJ1-1
TGTGCCAGCAGCTTAGACCAGGACTTCTATGGCTACACCTTC	CASSLDQDFYGYTF	.	.	TRBV7-8	TRBJ1-2
TGCGCCAGCAGCCAAGCAGTAAATCAGCCCCAGCATTTT	CASSQAVNQPQHF	.	.	TRBV4-1	TRBJ1-5
TGTGCCAGCAGAAAGACACCCCAAGGGGAGCCCCAGCATTTT	CASRKTPQGEPQHF	.	.	TRBV6-5	TRBJ1-5
TGTGCCAGCAGTTTTCGGTCTCAAGAGACCCAGTACTTC	CASSFRSQETQYF	.	.	TRBV12-3/TRBV12-4	TRBJ2-5
TGTGCCAGCTCCCAGGGCAGGGGTGATCAGCCCCAGCATTTT	CASSQGRGDQPQHF	once	.	TRBV3-1/TRBV3-2	TRBJ1-5
TGTGCCAGCAGTTACGGGACTAGCCAGCCCCAGCATTTT	CASSYGTSQPQHF	.	.	TRBV6-5	TRBJ1-5
TGTGCCAGCAGCCCATCGTCCGCCAGCGACAGTTCACCCCTCCACTTT	CASSPSSASDSSPLHF	.	.	TRBV7-8	TRBJ1-6
TGTGCCAGCCGGGACGGCAATTCACCCCTCCACTTT	CASRDGNSPLHF	.	.	TRBV19	TRBJ1-6
TGCGCCAGCAGACTAGCGGGAGCCACCGGGGAGCTGTTTTTT	CASRLAGATGELFF	.	TRBD2	TRBV5-1	TRBJ2-2
TGTGCCAGCAGCCACCGGCGAGGGACCTACTCCTACGAGCAGTACTTC	CASSHRRGTYSYEQYF	.	.	TRBV3-1/TRBV3-2	TRBJ2-7
TGTGCCAGCAGCTTAGGGACAGGGGCGCCTACTGAAGCTTTCTTT	CASSLGTGAPTEAFF	few	TRBD1	TRBV5-5	TRBJ1-1
TGTGCCAGCAGTTTGGACAGGGTCGGTGAAAAACTGTTTTTT	CASSLDRVGEKLFF	.	TRBD1	TRBV7-9	TRBJ1-4
TGTGCCAGCAGTTTAACGGGGGTCGGGGGAGAGACCCAGTACTTC	CASSLTGVGGETQYF	.	.	TRBV28	TRBJ2-5
TGCGCCAGCAGCCAAGATACGTCAGGGAGGAATTATGAGCAGTTCTTC	CASSQDTSGRNYEQFF	.	.	TRBV4-3	TRBJ2-1
TGCGCCAGCAGCCATCCGGCTAACAGGGGCCAGGGAAACACCATATATTTT	CASSHPANRGQGNTIYF	.	TRBD1	TRBV4-1	TRBJ1-3
TGTGCCAGCAGCCCGACTAGCGGGGATAATGAGCAGTTCTTC	CASSPTSGDNEQFF	once	TRBD2	TRBV3-1/TRBV3-2	TRBJ2-1
TGTGCCAGCAGCGCCTCTTACCGGGACAGGGCCCACAATGAGCAGTTCTTC	CASSASYRDRAHNEQFF	.	TRBD1	TRBV9	TRBJ2-1
TGTGCCAGCAGCCCCCAGAAGTTCTTAGGGGCCAACGTCCTGACTTTC	CASSPQKFLGANVLTF	once	.	TRBV7-3	TRBJ2-6
TGCAGCGTTGAAGATCTTACAGGAAGTTTCTTT	CSVEDLTGSFF	.	.	TRBV29-1	TRBJ1-1
TGTGCCAGCAGTGAGGGGTCCCAATACCCCTACGAGCAGTACTTC	CASSEGSQYPYEQYF	.	.	TRBV6-4	TRBJ2-7
TGTGCCAGCAGCCTCATGAAGTTGAACACCGGGGAGCTGTTTTTT	CASSLMKLNTGELFF	.	.	TRBV5-4	TRBJ2-2
TGCAGCGTTGAAGGGGGAGAGCAGTTCTTC	CSVEGGEQFF	.	.	TRBV29-1	TRBJ2-1
TGTGCCAGCAGCACCCGACAGGTGCCCGACACCGGGGAGCTGTTTTTT	CASSTRQVPDTGELFF	once	.	TRBV9	TRBJ2-2
TGTGCCAGTAGTACTTTTGGGACAGGCTCTTACGAGCAGTACTTC	CASSTFGTGSYEQYF	.	TRBD1	TRBV19	TRBJ2-7
TGTGCCAGCAGCCAAGAGGGACAGCAGTTCTTC	CASSQEGQQFF	.	.	TRBV14	TRBJ2-1
TGTGCCAGCAGCTTAGAGTTACTGGGTACAGATACGCAGTATTTT	CASSLELLGTDTQYF	.	.	TRBV7-6	TRBJ2-3
TGTGCCAGCAGAGTGGACAGGGGCACAGATACGCAGTATTTT	CASRVDRGTDTQYF	.	TRBD1	TRBV2	TRBJ2-3
TGTGCCTGGAGTGCTGGGACAGGGCGGGATGAGCAGTTCTTC	CAWSAGTGRDEQFF	once	TRBD1	TRBV30	TRBJ2-1
TGTGCCAGCAGACCGGCGAACACCGGGGAGCTGTTTTTT	CASRPANTGELFF	.	.	TRBV12-3/TRBV12-4	TRBJ2-2
TGTGCCAGCATCCTAGGGTTAGGTGAAGCTTTCTTT	CASILGLGEAFF	.	.	TRBV6-5	TRBJ1-1
TGTGCCAGCAGTGCCGACAGGGGGCGAAGGGAGACCCAGTACTTC	CASSADRGRRETQYF	.	TRBD1	TRBV6-6	TRBJ2-5
TGTGCCAGCAGTGCCTCCGGGACATTGAACACTGAAGCTTTCTTT	CASSASGTLNTEAFF	.	.	TRBV28	TRBJ1-1
TGTGCCAGCAGCTTCGATGCCGGGCTAAAAAACATTCAGTACTTC	CASSFDAGLKNIQYF	.	.	TRBV7-2	TRBJ2-4
TGTGCCAGCAGCTTATACAGGGCAGAGACCCAGTACTTC	CASSLYRAETQYF	.	.	TRBV7-2	TRBJ2-5
TGCGCCAGCAGCCAAGAAAAAACACCGAACTATGGCTACACCTTC	CASSQEKTPNYGYTF	.	.	TRBV4-3	TRBJ1-2
TGCGCCAGCAGCCCTGATACAACTAACTATGGCTACACCTTC	CASSPDTTNYGYTF	.	.	TRBV5-1	TRBJ1-2
TGTGCCAGCAGTTCCGGGACTAGATACAATGAGCAGTTCTTC	CASSSGTRYNEQFF	.	TRBD2	TRBV28	TRBJ2-1
TGTGCCAGCAGCGCCCCGGGACAGGGGGACTATGGCTACACCTTC	CASSAPGQGDYGYTF	.	TRBD1	TRBV9	TRBJ1-2
TGTGCCAGCAGCTTTAGGGAGGGACAGAACTATGGCTACACCTTC	CASSFREGQNYGYTF	.	TRBD1	TRBV9	TRBJ1-2
TGTGCCAGCAGCTTAGCCCACAATAAAGGACAGGGGAACTATGGCTACACCTTC	CASSLAHNKGQGNYGYTF	once	TRBD1	TRBV7-6	TRBJ1-2
TGTGCCAGCAGTTTGTTGGCGAACTCTGGGGCCAACGTCCTGACTTTC	CASSLLANSGANVLTF	.	.	TRBV27	TRBJ2-6